This T cell receptor (beta chain) was captured by sequencing in a study of T-cell reconstitution after alpha-beta-depleted transplantation in children. It was with unique molecular identifiers that the TCRbeta library was prepared. TCRdb independently ran MiXCR on the PCR reads; one entry per CDR3 protein. Among approximately 16,000 distinct CDR3 sequences listed, about 5% were seen once. This CDR3 has 14 amino acids. V was cut by 4 bases and J by 4 bases, with 12 bases left in between. Germline CDR1 reads SGHVS; CDR2 reads FQNEAQ. General observations from the study: The authors attributed T-cell counts and diversity one year after transplant mostly to newly produced T cells.

Many counts were recorded for this clonotype. The antigen is undetermined. V and J are TRBV7-8 and TRBJ2-3; D possibly matches TRBD1 or TRBD2 (6 bases each). This sequence originates from a boy aged 5-17 years with acute lymphoblastic leukemia, due to receive a stem cell transplant. The sample here was PBMCs, taken before TCRalphabeta/CD19-depleted stem cell transplant. The CDR3 here is CASSYTGAPDTQYF. The CDR3 region has the DNA TGTGCCAGCAGCTATACGGGGGCCCCAGATACGCAGTATTTT.